This entry is about one TCR beta chain. Given a much more abundant clone one base away, this may be a read error. The sample comes from a study of T cells in Graves' hyperthyroidism and ophthalmopathy. RNA transcripts served as the template for amplifying TCR beta CDR3 regions. The HTBI primer set drove a first-round RT-PCR of the TCR CDR3. TCRdb called the multiplex PCR reads again in MiXCR, with one record for every CDR3 protein. The sample consists of 650,000 to 750,000 distinct CDR3 sequences, about 15% of them appearing once. The CDR3 consists of 14 residues. The receptor was derived from a woman aged 18-35 years with Graves' hyperthyroidism. The sample taken for sequencing was blood. The chain carries TRBV12-3 or TRBV12-4 and TRBJ2-7; D gene ambiguous. The J call may be incorrect, as the DNA end agrees better with TRBJ2-1. This CDR3 reads CASSFFPPPYEQFF. As DNA, the CDR3 is TGTGCCAGCAGTTTCTTTCCCCCTCCCTACGAGCAGTTCTTC.